One and the same sample provided the 21 T cell receptor beta chains below, sequenced in a study of blood T cell repertoires in COVID-19. Produced via immunoSEQ multiplex PCR; TCRdb's table is partial and in-frame only. Of around 260,000 clones detected, around four fifths appear once; the ten largest clones hold around 4%. Input material: peripheral blood. These TCRs come from a man in his sixties with acute or convalescent COVID-19.

The chain joins TRBV7-3 to TRBJ1-2; 11 bases are shared with TRBD1. Germline values: CDR1 SGHTA, CDR2 FQGTGA. The V gene end was trimmed by 2 bases and the J gene end by 4 bases; junction bases not matched to a gene: 6. The CDR3 contains 16 residues. CDR3 DNA sequence: TGTGCCAGCAGCTTATCACGGGACAGGGGGGTCTATGGCTACACCTTC. The encoded protein is CASSLSRDRGVYGYTF.

J is TRBJ1-2 and V is TRBV5-1, with D maybe TRBD1 (6 bases). The CDR3 extends over 15 amino acids. Germline values: CDR1 SGHRS, CDR2 YFSETQ. V was trimmed by 4 bases and J by 7 bases, leaving 20 bases between them. For the CDR3, the DNA is TGCGCCAGCAGCATGCAGGGCTCCCAGGGGTCTGGCTACACCTTC. It specifies CASSMQGSQGSGYTF.

The V call is TRBV3-1 (or the pseudogene TRBV3-2), the J call TRBJ1-3, with 8 nucleotides matching TRBD1. The germline CDR1 and CDR2 sequences are LGHDT and YNNKEL (reference sequence). The J segment lost 6 bases and the V segment lost 1 base, leaving 8 bases of the junction unmatched. The length of the CDR3 is 16 residues. The CDR3 region is CASSQVHETGENTIYF. DNA for the CDR3: TGTGCCAGCAGCCAAGTTCACGAGACAGGGGAAAACACCATATATTTT.

DNA for the CDR3: TGTGCCAGTAACCCTCTCGGGGTTCAGTATGGCTACACCTTC. As protein: CASNPLGVQYGYTF. J is TRBJ1-2 and V is TRBV19; no reliable D call. Germline V gene data show CDR1 as LNHDA and CDR2 as SQIVND (reference sequence). The CDR3 contains 14 residues. V was clipped by 7 bases and J by 5 bases, with 17 bases between them.

This chain uses TRBV6-5 with TRBJ1-6; 9 bases are a match to TRBD1. J lost 7 bases, V lost 6 bases, and 7 bases had no gene match. This CDR3 has 15 amino acids. Germline-derived CDR1 and CDR2 are MNHEY and SVGAGI. The CDR3 sequence: CASSLQGAGNSPLHF. The DNA for the CDR3 is TGTGCCAGCAGCTTACAGGGGGCGGGAAATTCACCCCTCCACTTT.

The chain uses TRBV30 and TRBJ1-4; weak D call: TRBD1 (5 bases). Germline V gene sequence: CDR1 GTSNPN, CDR2 SVGIG (reference sequence). The CDR3 is 12 residues long. The CDR3 DNA is TGTGCTGGGGCGGCAACTAATGAAAAACTGTTTTTT. This encodes CAGAATNEKLFF.

The chain is built from TRBV27 and TRBJ2-7, with 11 bases fitting TRBD1. The CDR3 contains 14 residues. Trimming at V came to 6 bases and at J to 7 bases, leaving 8 bases not matched to a gene. Germline V gene lookup returns CDR1 MNHEY and CDR2 SMNVEV (reference sequence). The CDR3 here is CASSAGTGGSEQYF. The CDR3 bases are TGTGCCAGCAGCGCCGGGACAGGGGGTTCAGAGCAGTACTTC.

This clone came up once. The genes are TRBV7-8 and TRBJ2-7; 14 bases line up with TRBD2. Losses at the gene ends were 5 bases for V and 5 bases for J; bases not matched to a gene: 5. From germline, CDR1 is SGHVS and CDR2 FQNEAQ. The CDR3 sequence is 15 residues long. The DNA for the CDR3 is TGTGCCAGCAGCCAAGGGACTAGCGGGAGCCACGAGCAGTACTTC. It encodes CASSQGTSGSHEQYF.

This clone was observed a handful of times. The genes are TRBV19 and TRBJ2-7, with 11 bases that match TRBD1. Per the germline V gene, CDR1 is LNHDA and CDR2 is SQIVND (reference sequence). With 5 bases clipped from V and 4 bases from J, the junction kept 7 bases outside the gene matches. The length of the CDR3 is 15 residues. CDR3 DNA: TGTGCCAGTAGTCTTACCGGGACAGGGGGTTACGAGCAGTACTTC. Translating gives CASSLTGTGGYEQYF.

The chain combines TRBV13 with TRBJ2-1, with D perhaps matching TRBD1 (6 bases). Germline V gene lookup returns CDR1 PRHDT and CDR2 FYEKMQ (reference sequence). The V end lost 6 bases, the J end lost 10 bases, and 22 bases lay between the germline ends. There are 15 residues in the CDR3. CDR3 bases: TGTGCCAGCAGGCCACAGGGTACCCGACGAGGGGAGCAGTTCTTC. The encoded protein is CASRPQGTRRGEQFF.

This clone has just a few counts. The genes are TRBV5-1 and TRBJ2-7; D is possibly TRBD1 (6 bases). V lost 6 bases and J lost 5, with 21 bases in between. Germline V gene data show CDR1 as SGHRS and CDR2 as YFSETQ. The CDR3 runs to 15 residues. As DNA, the CDR3 is TGCGCCAGCAAGAAGGCAGGACAGTCACACAACGAGCAGTACTTC. Translated, it gives CASKKAGQSHNEQYF.

Only a few counts were recorded for this clone. V gene TRBV7-2 combines with J gene TRBJ2-7; the match to TRBD1 covers 7 bases. Germline trimming cut 3 bases from V and 2 bases from J; bases unmatched to any gene: 1. Germline assignment: CDR1 SGHTA and CDR2 FQGNSA. The CDR3 has 13 amino acids. The CDR3 DNA reads TGTGCCAGCAGCTTTGGGACAGCCTACGAGCAGTACTTC. This codes for CASSFGTAYEQYF. Complete variable domain (other parts from reference TRBV7-2 and TRBJ2-7): GAGVSQSPSNKVTEKGKDVELRCDPISGHTALYWYRQSLGQGLEFLIYFQGNSAPDKSGLPSDRFSAERTGGSVSTLTIQRTQQEDSAVYLCASSFGTAYEQYFGPGTRLTVT.

This clone was detected once. This chain links TRBV7-8 with TRBJ2-1; 7 nucleotides align to TRBD1. The trim removed 6 bases at V and 5 bases at J, leaving 4 bases unmatched. The CDR3 runs to 13 residues. Germline lookup yields CDR1 SGHVS and CDR2 FQNEAQ. The CDR3 nucleotides read TGTGCCAGCAGGACGGGACAGAACAATGAGCAGTTCTTC. Translation gives CASRTGQNNEQFF.

V gene TRBV4-1 combines with J gene TRBJ2-4; possibly TRBD1 for D (6 bases). V shed 0 bases and J shed 7 bases, with 13 bases lying between them. The CDR3 spans 15 residues. The germline gives CDR1 MGHRA, CDR2 YSYEKL. As DNA, the CDR3 is TGCGCCAGCAGCCAAGATCAGGGGATTGGGAACATTCAGTACTTC. Translating it yields CASSQDQGIGNIQYF.

This rearrangement joins TRBV11-2 to TRBJ2-5; 9 positions agree with TRBD2. J gave up 3 bases and V 4 bases, and 6 bases lay outside the gene matches. The CDR3 runs 15 residues. Germline V gene lookup returns CDR1 SGHAT and CDR2 FQNNGV. The CDR3 nucleotides read TGTGCCAGCAGCTCACTAGCGGGTCGAGAAGAGACCCAGTACTTC. Encoded protein: CASSSLAGREETQYF.

This chain joins TRBV9 and TRBJ1-2, with no clear D. V dropped 0 bases and J dropped 7 bases, with 4 bases sitting between them. This CDR3 is 11 amino acids long. The germline V gene encodes CDR1 SGDLS and CDR2 YYNGEE. CDR3 region: CASSVGSGYTF. The CDR3 DNA reads as TGTGCCAGCAGCGTAGGGAGTGGCTACACCTTC.

This CDR3 is CASSYTSGGYNEQFF. The CDR3 nucleotides are TGTGCCAGCAGCTACACTAGCGGGGGGTACAATGAGCAGTTCTTC. The rearrangement links TRBV3-1 (or the pseudogene TRBV3-2) to TRBJ2-1, with 12 nucleotides matching TRBD2. Germline-derived CDR1 and CDR2 are LGHDT and YNNKEL (reference sequence). The V segment lost 5 bases and the J segment 4 bases; nucleotides outside the gene matches: 3. This CDR3 contains 15 residues.

The chain carries TRBV6-5 and TRBJ1-2; a possible D gene is TRBD1 (5 bases). Germline-derived CDR1 and CDR2 are MNHEY and SVGAGI. This CDR3 region has 15 residues. V gave up 6 bases and J gave up 0 bases, with 14 bases separating them. CDR3 sequence reads: CASSEGGAANYGYTF. The CDR3 bases are TGTGCCAGCAGCGAGGGAGGGGCAGCTAACTATGGCTACACCTTC.

This chain links TRBV7-9 with TRBJ2-4, with 9 positions matching TRBD1. Losses at the gene ends were 1 base for V and 2 bases for J; bases not matched to a gene: 3. Germline-derived CDR1 and CDR2 are SEHNR and FQNEAQ (reference sequence). The CDR3 is made up of 16 amino acids. Written as DNA, the CDR3 is TGTGCCAGCAGCTTAGAGGGGACAGGGTCCAAAAACATTCAGTACTTC. Translation gives CASSLEGTGSKNIQYF.

This sequence joins TRBV7-2 and TRBJ2-3; 9 bases are a match to TRBD1. This CDR3 is 15 amino acids long. V shed 7 bases, J shed 2 bases, and the junction held 7 bases outside the gene matches. Germline CDR1 and CDR2: SGHTA and FQGNSA. The CDR3 protein is CASNSQGAFTDTQYF. CDR3 in DNA: TGTGCCAGCAACTCACAGGGGGCCTTCACAGATACGCAGTATTTT.

This chain links TRBV28 with TRBJ2-3, with D possibly TRBD2 on 5 matching bases. V was clipped by 2 bases and J by 4 bases, with 7 bases between them. The germline CDR1 and CDR2 sequences are MDHEN and SYDVKM. This CDR3 spans 13 amino acids. In DNA, the CDR3 is TGTGCCAGCAGTTTAGCGGGCTCAGATACGCAGTATTTT. This gives the protein CASSLAGSDTQYF.